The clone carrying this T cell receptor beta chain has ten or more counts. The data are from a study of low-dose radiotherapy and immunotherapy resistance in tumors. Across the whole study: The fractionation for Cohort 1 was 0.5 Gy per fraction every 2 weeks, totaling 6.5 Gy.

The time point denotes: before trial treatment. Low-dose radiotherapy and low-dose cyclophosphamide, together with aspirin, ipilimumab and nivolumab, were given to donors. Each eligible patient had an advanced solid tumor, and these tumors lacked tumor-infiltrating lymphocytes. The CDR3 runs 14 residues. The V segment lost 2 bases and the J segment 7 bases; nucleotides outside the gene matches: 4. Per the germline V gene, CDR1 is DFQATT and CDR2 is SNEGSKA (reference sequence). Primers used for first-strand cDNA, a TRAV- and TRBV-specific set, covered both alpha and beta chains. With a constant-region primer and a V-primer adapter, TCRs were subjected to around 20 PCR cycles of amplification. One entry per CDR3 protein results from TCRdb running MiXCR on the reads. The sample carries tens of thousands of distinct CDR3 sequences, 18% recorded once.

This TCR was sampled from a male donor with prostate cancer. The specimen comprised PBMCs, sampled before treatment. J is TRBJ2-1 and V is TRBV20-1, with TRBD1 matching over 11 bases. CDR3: CSARLDRGQNEQFF. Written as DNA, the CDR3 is TGCAGTGCTAGATTGGACAGGGGGCAAAATGAGCAGTTCTTC.